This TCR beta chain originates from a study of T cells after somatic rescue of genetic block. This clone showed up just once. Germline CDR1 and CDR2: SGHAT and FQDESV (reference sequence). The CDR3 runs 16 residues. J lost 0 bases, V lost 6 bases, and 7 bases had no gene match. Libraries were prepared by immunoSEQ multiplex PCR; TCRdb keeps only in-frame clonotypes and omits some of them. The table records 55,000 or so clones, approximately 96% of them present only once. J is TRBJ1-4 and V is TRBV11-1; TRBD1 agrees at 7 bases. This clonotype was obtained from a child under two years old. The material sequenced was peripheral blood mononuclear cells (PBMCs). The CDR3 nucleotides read TGTGCCAGCAGTTTCCCCGGGACAGCAACTAATGAAAAACTGTTTTTT. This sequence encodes CASSFPGTATNEKLFF.